The next 25 T cell receptor beta chains were all read from a single sample in a study of T cells after yellow fever vaccination. TCRdb ran MiXCR on the 5' RACE reads and lists one entry per CDR3 protein. The table shows 340,000 or so distinct CDR3 sequences, with about an eighth occurring only once. Sequencing used CD4+ T cells sorted from PBMCs, obtained 15 days after the yellow fever booster vaccination. These receptors all stem from a man between 18 and 29 years old who received the YFV17D yellow fever vaccine.

The V and J genes are TRBV6-2 or TRBV6-3 and TRBJ2-7; D remains unclear. V lost 4 bases, J lost 6 bases, and 16 bases lay in between. This CDR3 contains 14 residues. Germline V gene sequence: CDR1 MNHEY, CDR2 SVGEGT. The CDR3 region is CASSSAGSSGEQYV. Written as DNA, the CDR3 is TGTGCCAGCAGTTCGGCAGGTTCTTCGGGCGAGCAGTACGTC.

The CDR3 here is CASSAIPNYGYTF. The CDR3 nucleotides are TGTGCCAGCAGCGCTATCCCTAACTATGGCTACACCTTC. The rearrangement joins TRBV7-2 to TRBJ1-2; the D is unclear. The germline V gene encodes CDR1 SGHTA and CDR2 FQGNSA. The CDR3 runs 13 residues. V was trimmed by 5 bases and J by 0 bases, leaving 7 bases between them.

The rearrangement uses TRBV10-3 and TRBJ1-2; 7 positions agree with TRBD1. The CDR3 totals 20 residues. The germline gives CDR1 ENHRY, CDR2 SYGVKD. After removal of 3 bases from V and 1 base from J, the junction contained 20 bases not matched to a gene. Here the CDR3 reads CAISDFLFGTGAGGNYGYTF. As DNA, the CDR3 is TGTGCCATCAGTGATTTCTTATTCGGAACAGGGGCTGGTGGTAACTATGGCTACACCTTC.

This clonotype turned up a few times. V is TRBV20-1 and J is TRBJ1-5; 7 nucleotides line up with TRBD1. The CDR3 consists of 13 residues. Germline lookup yields CDR1 DFQATT and CDR2 SNEGSKA (reference sequence). Unmatched junction bases numbered 5, after V lost 2 bases and J lost 7 bases. CDR3 in DNA: TGCAGTGCTAGAACAGGGGAGGTACAGCCCCAGCATTTT. This sequence encodes CSARTGEVQPQHF.

The V call is TRBV5-1, the J call TRBJ2-5; 9 positions agree with TRBD2. The CDR3 is 15 residues long. Per the germline V gene, CDR1 is SGHRS and CDR2 is YFSETQ. Trimming removed 2 bases from V and 5 bases from J; junction bases left unmatched: 7. In DNA, the CDR3 is TGCGCCAGCAGCTTTGGTAGCGGGGGTTGGGAGACCCAGTACTTC. Residues: CASSFGSGGWETQYF.

This sequence joins TRBV6-5 and TRBJ2-5, with unresolved D. The CDR3 contains 14 residues. Per germline, CDR1 MNHEY and CDR2 SVGAGI. V was pared by 2 bases and J by 1 base, with 8 bases between. The CDR3 reads CASSYRLGQETQYF. The CDR3 DNA follows: TGTGCCAGCAGTTACCGACTGGGCCAAGAGACCCAGTACTTC.

The chain couples TRBV27 to TRBJ2-2, with D possibly TRBD1 on 6 matching bases. V lost 4 bases, J lost 7 bases, and 19 bases lay in between. This CDR3 has 16 amino acids. CDR1 and CDR2 from the germline V gene are MNHEY and SMNVEV (reference sequence). CDR3 DNA sequence: TGTGCCAGCAGTTCCCTTAATGGGGGCTTCGGCGGGGAGCTGTTTTTT. Residues: CASSSLNGGFGGELFF.

The V and J genes are TRBV11-2 and TRBJ1-3; no definite D call. This CDR3 contains 13 residues. From germline, CDR1 is SGHAT and CDR2 FQNNGV. V was trimmed by 5 bases and J by 0 bases, leaving 5 bases between them. CDR3 residues: CASSGPSGNTIYF. CDR3 DNA sequence: TGTGCCAGCAGCGGGCCCTCTGGAAACACCATATATTTT.

There are a few counts of this clonotype. The chain combines TRBV5-1 with TRBJ2-1; 10 bases agree with TRBD1. This CDR3 has 17 residues. The trim removed 0 bases at V and 3 bases at J, leaving 6 bases unmatched. CDR1 is SGHRS, CDR2 YFSETQ, per germline. CDR3 nucleotide sequence: TGCGCCAGCAGCTTGGCGGCCGGGACAGGGGTCTACAATGAGCAGTTCTTC. Translation gives CASSLAAGTGVYNEQFF.

This sequence joins TRBV12-3 or TRBV12-4 and TRBJ2-1, with TRBD1 matching over 7 bases. The CDR3 is 14 amino acids. V lost 6 bases, J lost 8 bases, and 10 bases stayed unmatched. The CDR3 DNA sequence: TGTGCCAGCAGCCGAAGACAGGGTTCCGATGAGCAGTTCTTC. Its translation is CASSRRQGSDEQFF.

This clonotype was found a few times. V gene TRBV20-1 combines with J gene TRBJ2-1; 8 nucleotides agree with TRBD1. Unmatched junction bases numbered 4, after V lost 0 bases and J lost 0 bases. Germline V CDR1 and CDR2: DFQATT, SNEGSKA (reference sequence). This CDR3 contains 16 residues. As DNA, the CDR3 is TGCAGTGCTAGAGATAGGACAGGGAGCTCCTACAATGAGCAGTTCTTC. Amino acid sequence: CSARDRTGSSYNEQFF.

V gene TRBV10-3 combines with J gene TRBJ2-1, with a possible D match to TRBD2 (5 bases). Trimming took off 1 base at V and 2 bases at J, with 6 bases between the two ends. CDR3 size: 14 residues. Germline assignment: CDR1 ENHRY and CDR2 SYGVKD. CDR3 region: CAISELTTYNEQFF. For the CDR3, the DNA is TGTGCCATCAGTGAGTTGACTACCTACAATGAGCAGTTCTTC.

The chain employs TRBV24-1 and TRBJ2-2; D perhaps matches TRBD1 (6 bases). The CDR3 is made up of 17 amino acids. Germline V gives CDR1 KGHDR, CDR2 SFDVKD. V was cut by 3 bases and J by 2 bases, with 15 bases left in between. The CDR3 spells CATSDHVPGVNTGELFF. CDR3 nucleotide sequence: TGTGCCACCAGTGATCATGTGCCAGGGGTCAACACCGGGGAGCTGTTTTTT.

This clonotype was seen a handful of times. The chain combines TRBV29-1 with TRBJ2-5; TRBD1 matches 7 bases. This CDR3 region has 13 residues. CDR1 is SQVTM and CDR2 is ANQGSEA in the germline V gene. The J segment lost 1 base and the V segment lost 6 bases, leaving 5 bases of the junction unmatched. CDR3 sequence: CSVKQGLQETQYF. The CDR3 DNA follows: TGCAGCGTGAAACAGGGGCTCCAAGAGACCCAGTACTTC.

This clonotype was picked up many times. The chain uses TRBV11-1 and TRBJ2-5; 9 bases map to TRBD2. V was pared by 3 bases and J by 6 bases, with 5 bases of the junction left unmatched. The CDR3 length is 14 residues. Germline V CDR1 and CDR2: SGHAT, FQDESV (reference sequence). As DNA, the CDR3 is TGTGCCAGCAGCTTGGGCCTAGCGGGGAAGACCCAGTACTTC. Its translation: CASSLGLAGKTQYF.

This chain's CDR3 is CASSQERGSAGNTIYF. CDR3 coding DNA: TGTGCCAGCAGCCAAGAACGAGGAAGCGCTGGAAACACCATATATTTT. The V and J genes are TRBV4-2 and TRBJ1-3; D is unresolved. This CDR3 has 16 amino acids. Trimming cost V 0 bases and J 2 bases, with 11 bases left between them. Germline CDR1 is LGHNA and CDR2 is YNFKEQ.

The chain carries TRBV12-3 or TRBV12-4 and TRBJ1-4, with D possibly being TRBD1 (6 bases). This CDR3 is built from 14 residues. V was shortened by 6 bases and J by 8 bases, with 16 bases between the two germline ends. This CDR3 is CASRTTGGREKLFF. The CDR3 DNA sequence: TGTGCCAGCAGGACGACAGGTGGTCGAGAAAAACTGTTTTTT.

The chain recombines TRBV21-1 with TRBJ2-5; the table's D call of TRBD1 was not tested on the DNA. TRBV21-1 counts as a pseudogene. The CDR3 length is 16 residues. The CDR3 DNA reads as TGTGCCAGCACCTCAAAGGGGTGGCCAAGTCAAGAGACCCAGTACTTC. This codes for CASTSKGWPSQETQYF.

Only a few counts were recorded for this clonotype. The chain joins TRBV7-3 to TRBJ2-3, with 11 bases that match TRBD2. The length of the CDR3 is 19 residues. The germline CDR1 and CDR2 sequences are SGHTA and FQGTGA. V lost 2 bases and J lost 1; bases outside the gene matches: 11. For the CDR3, the DNA is TGTGCCAGCAGCTTATATGAGCTAGCGGGGGGTCCCCGCACAGATACGCAGTATTTT. It translates to CASSLYELAGGPRTDTQYF.

In this sample, this clonotype turned up many times. This chain uses TRBV5-1 with TRBJ1-1; a possible D gene is TRBD1 (6 bases). V was trimmed by 1 base and J by 3 bases, leaving 25 bases between them. The germline V gene encodes CDR1 SGHRS and CDR2 YFSETQ. This CDR3 is built from 19 residues. The CDR3 spells CASSLWPSTGRWSDTEAFF. In DNA form, the CDR3 reads TGCGCCAGCAGCTTGTGGCCTTCGACAGGCAGGTGGTCGGACACTGAAGCTTTCTTT.

The rearrangement uses TRBV27 and TRBJ2-7; D perhaps matches TRBD2 (6 bases). Germline V gene lookup returns CDR1 MNHEY and CDR2 SMNVEV (reference sequence). The CDR3 is 14 residues long. The germline V and J ends were trimmed by 2 bases and 4 bases, with 12 bases remaining between them. The chain's CDR3 is CASSLVGGAYEQYV. In nucleotides, the CDR3 is TGTGCCAGCAGTTTAGTGGGGGGAGCATACGAGCAGTACGTC.

This clonotype was counted between two and nine times. The chain couples TRBV18 to TRBJ2-1, with D possibly matching TRBD1 (5 bases). V dropped 0 bases and J dropped 8 bases, with 11 bases sitting between them. CDR1 is KGHSH and CDR2 is LQKENI in the germline V gene. The CDR3 runs 14 residues. The CDR3: CASSPPGAYHEQFF. The DNA for the CDR3 is TGTGCCAGCTCACCACCAGGGGCTTACCATGAGCAGTTCTTC.

In this sample, this clonotype turned up a few times. This sequence joins TRBV20-1 and TRBJ2-1; 8 nucleotides match TRBD2. With 6 bases clipped from V and 9 bases from J, the junction kept 10 bases outside the gene matches. Germline values: CDR1 DFQATT, CDR2 SNEGSKA (reference sequence). The CDR3 totals 13 residues. This chain's CDR3 is CSAVAGRVSEQFF. Here the CDR3 DNA reads TGCAGTGCCGTAGCGGGGCGAGTCAGTGAGCAGTTCTTC.

This clonotype has only a few counts. This chain connects TRBV6-5 to TRBJ2-5; TRBD2 agrees at 11 bases. With V trimmed by 5 bases and J by 2 bases, 10 bases remained unmatched. Per the germline V gene, CDR1 is MNHEY and CDR2 is SVGAGI. This CDR3 contains 17 residues. Here the CDR3 DNA reads TGTGCCAGCAGTACCCGTAAGCTAGCGGGGGGTCAAGAGACCCAGTACTTC. The encoded protein is CASSTRKLAGGQETQYF.

The genes are TRBV4-1 and TRBJ2-7, with D unresolved. This CDR3 is 15 amino acids long. V shed 0 bases and J shed 1 base, with 10 bases lying between them. Germline CDR1 MGHRA, CDR2 YSYEKL. The CDR3 region is CASSQEGQYSYEQYF. The DNA of the CDR3 is TGCGCCAGCAGCCAAGAAGGCCAGTATTCCTACGAGCAGTACTTC.